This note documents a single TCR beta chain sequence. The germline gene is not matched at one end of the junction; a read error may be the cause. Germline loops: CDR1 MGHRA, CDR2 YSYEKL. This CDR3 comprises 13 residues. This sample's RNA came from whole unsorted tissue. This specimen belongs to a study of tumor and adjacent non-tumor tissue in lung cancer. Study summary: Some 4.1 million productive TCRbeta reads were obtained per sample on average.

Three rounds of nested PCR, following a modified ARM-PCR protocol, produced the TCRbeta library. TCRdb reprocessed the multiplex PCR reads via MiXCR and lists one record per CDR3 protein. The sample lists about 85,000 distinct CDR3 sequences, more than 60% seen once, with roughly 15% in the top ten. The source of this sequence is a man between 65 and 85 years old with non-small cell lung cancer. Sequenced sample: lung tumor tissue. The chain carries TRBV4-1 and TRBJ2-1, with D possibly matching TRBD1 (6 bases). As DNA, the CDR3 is TGTGCCACCTCAGGGGCACGGAGGAATGAGCAGTTCTTC. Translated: CATSGARRNEQFF.